This TCR beta chain originates from a study of T cell responses to AZD1222 COVID-19 vaccine. Study results and limitations: In all cases, repertoires were sampled only after the peak T cell response.

This clone showed up just once. The antigen is undetermined. Clones were sequenced by immunoSEQ multiplex PCR, and TCRdb holds only the in-frame ones, with some missing. Here the sample spans roughly 150,000 clones, around nine tenths being singletons. Germline loops: CDR1 SGHAT, CDR2 FQNNGV. Trimming took 5 bases from V and 6 from J, leaving 19 bases between them. This CDR3 region has 16 residues. V is TRBV11-2 and J is TRBJ2-2, with D perhaps TRBD1 or TRBD2 (5 bases each). The receptor comes from an adult who received the AZD1222 COVID-19 vaccine. This specimen consisted of peripheral blood, obtained 28 days after the second AZD1222 dose. CDR3 in amino acids: CASSPAGAFRAGELFF. For the CDR3, the DNA is TGTGCCAGCAGCCCGGCCGGGGCTTTTCGGGCCGGGGAGCTGTTTTTT.